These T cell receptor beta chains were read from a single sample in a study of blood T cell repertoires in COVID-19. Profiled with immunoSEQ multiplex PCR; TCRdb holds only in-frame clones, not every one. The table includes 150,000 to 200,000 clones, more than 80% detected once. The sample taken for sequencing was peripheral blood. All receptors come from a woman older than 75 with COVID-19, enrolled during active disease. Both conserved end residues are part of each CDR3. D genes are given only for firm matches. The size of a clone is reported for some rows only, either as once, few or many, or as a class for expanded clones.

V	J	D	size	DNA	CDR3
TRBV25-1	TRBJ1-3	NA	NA	TGTGCCAGCAGTGGGGGCCGGATCCGGGTATTT	CASSGGRIRVF
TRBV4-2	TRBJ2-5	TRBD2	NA	TGTGCCAGCAGCCAAGGGTCGAGCGGGAGGATCCAAGAGACCCAGTACTTC	CASSQGSSGRIQETQYF
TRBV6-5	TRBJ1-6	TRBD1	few	TGTGCCAGCAGCTATGGACAGGGCACGTCACCCCTCCACTTT	CASSYGQGTSPLHF
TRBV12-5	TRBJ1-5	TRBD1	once	TGTGCTAGTGGTTTGGACCTTGACAGGGTTGGGCCCCAGCATTTT	CASGLDLDRVGPQHF
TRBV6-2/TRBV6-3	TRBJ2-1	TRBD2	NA	TGTGCCAGCAGTATAGCGGGAAGCTCCTACAATGAGCAGTTCTTC	CASSIAGSSYNEQFF
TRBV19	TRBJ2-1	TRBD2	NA	TGTGCCAGTAGTAGGGACCGTTATAAGGTCCCTAGCGGGCGAAGCTCCTACAATGAGCAGTTCTTC	CASSRDRYKVPSGRSSYNEQFF
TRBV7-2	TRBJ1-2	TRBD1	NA	TGTGCCAGCAGCCCGCGACAGGGAGGCTATGGCTACACCTTC	CASSPRQGGYGYTF
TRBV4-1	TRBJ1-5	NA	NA	TGCGCCAGCAGCCAATACCACAGGGAAACTAGCAATCAGCCCCAGCATTTT	CASSQYHRETSNQPQHF
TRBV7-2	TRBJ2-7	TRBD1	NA	TGTGCCAGCAGCTTAGGGACAGGGGGTCTCGAGCAGTACTTC	CASSLGTGGLEQYF
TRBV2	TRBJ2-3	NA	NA	TGTGCCAGCAAGGGGTTTCTCACAGATACGCAGTATTTT	CASKGFLTDTQYF